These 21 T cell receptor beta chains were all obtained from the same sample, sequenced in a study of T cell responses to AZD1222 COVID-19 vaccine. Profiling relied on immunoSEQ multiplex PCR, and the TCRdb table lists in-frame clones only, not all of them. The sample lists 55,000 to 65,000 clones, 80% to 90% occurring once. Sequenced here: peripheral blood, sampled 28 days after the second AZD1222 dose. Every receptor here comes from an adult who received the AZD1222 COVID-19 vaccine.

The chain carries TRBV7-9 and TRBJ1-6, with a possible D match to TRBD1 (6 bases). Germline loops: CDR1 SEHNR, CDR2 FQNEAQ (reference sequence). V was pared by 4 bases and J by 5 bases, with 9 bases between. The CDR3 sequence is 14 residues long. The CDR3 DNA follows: TGTGCCAGCAGCTACCGGGACAATAATTCACCCCTCCACTTT. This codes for CASSYRDNNSPLHF.

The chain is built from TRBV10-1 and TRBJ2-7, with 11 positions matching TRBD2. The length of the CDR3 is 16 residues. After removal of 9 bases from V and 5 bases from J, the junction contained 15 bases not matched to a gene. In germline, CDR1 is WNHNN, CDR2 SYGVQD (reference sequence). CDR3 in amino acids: CARGLAELQHCNEQYF. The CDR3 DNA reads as TGCGCCAGGGGACTAGCGGAGTTACAACATTGCAACGAGCAGTACTTC.

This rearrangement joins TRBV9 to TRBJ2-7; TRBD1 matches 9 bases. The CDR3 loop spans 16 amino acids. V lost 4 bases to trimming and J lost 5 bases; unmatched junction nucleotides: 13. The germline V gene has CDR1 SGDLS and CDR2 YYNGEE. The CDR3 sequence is CASSILPGQGSHEQYF. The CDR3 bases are TGTGCCAGCAGCATTCTCCCGGGACAGGGTTCCCACGAGCAGTACTTC.

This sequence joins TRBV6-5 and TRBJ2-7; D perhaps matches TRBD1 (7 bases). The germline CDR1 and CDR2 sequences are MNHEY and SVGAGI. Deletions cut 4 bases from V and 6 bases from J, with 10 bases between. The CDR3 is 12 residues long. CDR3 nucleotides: TGTGCCAGCAGTTTCAGGGGGGTCGAGCAGTACTTC. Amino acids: CASSFRGVEQYF.

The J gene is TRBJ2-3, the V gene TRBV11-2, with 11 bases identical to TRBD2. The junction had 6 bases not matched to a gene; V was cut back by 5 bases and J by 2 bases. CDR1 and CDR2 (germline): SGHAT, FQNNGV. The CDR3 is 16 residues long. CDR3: CASSPRTSGPTDTQYF. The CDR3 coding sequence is TGTGCCAGCAGCCCGCGGACTAGCGGGCCCACAGATACGCAGTATTTT.

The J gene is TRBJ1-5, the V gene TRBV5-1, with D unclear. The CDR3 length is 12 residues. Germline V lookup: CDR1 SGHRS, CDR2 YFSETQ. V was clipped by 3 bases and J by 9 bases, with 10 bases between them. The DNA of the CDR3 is TGCGCCAGCAGCTCCACTCACGGGCCCCAGCATTTT. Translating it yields CASSSTHGPQHF.

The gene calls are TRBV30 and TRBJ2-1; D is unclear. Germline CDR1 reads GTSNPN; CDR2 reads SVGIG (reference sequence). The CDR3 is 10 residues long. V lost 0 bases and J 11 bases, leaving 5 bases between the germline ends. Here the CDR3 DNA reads TGTGCCTGGAGTGTACGAAAGCAGTTCTTC. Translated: CAWSVRKQFF.

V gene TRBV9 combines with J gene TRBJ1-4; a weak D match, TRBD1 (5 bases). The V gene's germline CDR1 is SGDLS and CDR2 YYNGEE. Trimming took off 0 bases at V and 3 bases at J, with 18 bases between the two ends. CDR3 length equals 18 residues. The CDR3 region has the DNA TGTGCCAGCAGCGTAGCGCCAGCGGGGGGAAAGGCTAATGAAAAACTGTTTTTT. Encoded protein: CASSVAPAGGKANEKLFF. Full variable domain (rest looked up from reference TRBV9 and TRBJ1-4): DSGVTQTPKHLITATGQRVTLRCSPRSGDLSVYWYQQSLDQGLQFLIQYYNGEERAKGNILERFSAQQFPDLHSELNLSSLELGDSALYFCASSVAPAGGKANEKLFFGSGTQLSVL.

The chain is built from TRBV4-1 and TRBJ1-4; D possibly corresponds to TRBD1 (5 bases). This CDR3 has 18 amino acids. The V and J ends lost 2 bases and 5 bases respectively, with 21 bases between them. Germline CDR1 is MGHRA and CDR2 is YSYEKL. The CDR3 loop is CASSQTPGGGGLNEKLFF. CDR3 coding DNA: TGCGCCAGCAGCCAAACCCCAGGAGGTGGGGGTCTGAATGAAAAACTGTTTTTT.

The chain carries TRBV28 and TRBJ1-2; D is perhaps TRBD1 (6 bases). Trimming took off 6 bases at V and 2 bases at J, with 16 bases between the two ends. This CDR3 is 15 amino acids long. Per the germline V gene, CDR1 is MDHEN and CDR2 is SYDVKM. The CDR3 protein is CASRSSGQGNYGYTF. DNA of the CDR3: TGTGCCAGCAGGTCGAGCGGGCAGGGGAACTATGGCTACACCTTC.

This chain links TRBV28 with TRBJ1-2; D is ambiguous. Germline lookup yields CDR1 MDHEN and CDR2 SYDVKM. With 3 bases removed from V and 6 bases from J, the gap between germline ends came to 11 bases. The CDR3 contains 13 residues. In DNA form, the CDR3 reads TGTGCCAGCAGTTTGGTCTTCCCAGATGGCTACACCTTC. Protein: CASSLVFPDGYTF.

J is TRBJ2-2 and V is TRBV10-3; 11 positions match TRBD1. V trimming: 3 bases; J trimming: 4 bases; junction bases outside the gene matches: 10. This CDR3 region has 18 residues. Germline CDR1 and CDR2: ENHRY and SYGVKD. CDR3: CAISDLGQGVDGTGELFF. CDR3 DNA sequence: TGTGCCATCAGTGACCTGGGACAGGGGGTCGACGGCACCGGGGAGCTGTTTTTT.

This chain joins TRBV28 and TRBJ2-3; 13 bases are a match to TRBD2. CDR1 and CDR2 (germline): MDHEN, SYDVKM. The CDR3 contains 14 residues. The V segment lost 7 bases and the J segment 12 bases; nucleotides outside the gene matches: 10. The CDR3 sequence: CASTLPLAGGPQYF. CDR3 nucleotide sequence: TGTGCCAGCACCCTACCACTAGCGGGGGGGCCACAGTATTTT.

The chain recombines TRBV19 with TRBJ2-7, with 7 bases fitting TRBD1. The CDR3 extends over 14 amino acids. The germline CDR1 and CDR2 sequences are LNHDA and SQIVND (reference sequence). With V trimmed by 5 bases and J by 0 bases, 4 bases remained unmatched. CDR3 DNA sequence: TGTGCCAGTAGTCTTCGGGACAGCTCCTACGAGCAGTACTTC. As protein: CASSLRDSSYEQYF.

The CDR3 nucleotides read TGCGCCAGCAGCCAAGATGAACAGGGCCGGCAGTACTTC. Translation: CASSQDEQGRQYF. The chain is built from TRBV4-1 and TRBJ2-7; D might be TRBD1 (6 bases). Trimming stripped 0 bases from V and 9 bases from J, with 12 bases between. In germline, CDR1 is MGHRA, CDR2 YSYEKL. The CDR3 spans 13 residues.

The CDR3 protein is CASSLAGPGDEQYF. CDR3 sequence (DNA): TGTGCCAGCAGCTTAGCTGGGCCGGGCGACGAGCAGTACTTC. The genes are TRBV7-9 and TRBJ2-7; D remains ambiguous. There are 14 residues in the CDR3. Deletions cut 0 bases from V and 5 bases from J, with 11 bases between. From germline, CDR1 is SEHNR and CDR2 FQNEAQ (reference sequence).

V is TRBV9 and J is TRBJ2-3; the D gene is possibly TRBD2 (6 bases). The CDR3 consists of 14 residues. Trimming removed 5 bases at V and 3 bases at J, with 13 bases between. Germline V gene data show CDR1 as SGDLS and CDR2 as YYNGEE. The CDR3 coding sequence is TGTGCCAGCAGTGACCGGACTATGACAGATACGCAGTATTTT. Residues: CASSDRTMTDTQYF.

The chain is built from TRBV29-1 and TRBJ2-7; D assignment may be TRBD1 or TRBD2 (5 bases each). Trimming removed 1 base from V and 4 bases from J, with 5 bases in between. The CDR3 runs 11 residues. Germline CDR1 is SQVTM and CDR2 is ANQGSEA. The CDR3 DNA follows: TGCAGCGTTGAAGGGGGGTACGAGCAGTACTTC. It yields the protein CSVEGGYEQYF.

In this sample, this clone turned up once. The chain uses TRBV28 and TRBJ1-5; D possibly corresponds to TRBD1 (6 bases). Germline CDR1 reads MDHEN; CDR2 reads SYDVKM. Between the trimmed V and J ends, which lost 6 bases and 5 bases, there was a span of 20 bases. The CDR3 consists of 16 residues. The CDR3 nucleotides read TGTGCCAGCAGCTTAGCGGGGGCTGCCGGCTATCAGCCCCAGCATTTT. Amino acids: CASSLAGAAGYQPQHF.

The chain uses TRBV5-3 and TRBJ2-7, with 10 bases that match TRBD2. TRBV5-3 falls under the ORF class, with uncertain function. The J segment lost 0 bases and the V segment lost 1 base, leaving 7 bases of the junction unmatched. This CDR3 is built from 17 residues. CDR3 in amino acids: CARSLSSGTSASYEQYF. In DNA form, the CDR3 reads TGTGCCAGAAGCTTGTCTAGCGGGACTAGCGCCTCCTACGAGCAGTACTTC.

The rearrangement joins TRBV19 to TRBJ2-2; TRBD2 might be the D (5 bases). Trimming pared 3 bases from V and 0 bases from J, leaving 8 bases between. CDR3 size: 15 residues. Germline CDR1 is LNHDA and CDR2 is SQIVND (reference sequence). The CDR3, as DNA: TGTGCCAGTAGTATCAACGGGGCGAACACCGGGGAGCTGTTTTTT. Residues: CASSINGANTGELFF.